The sequence of this T cell receptor (beta chain) was determined in a study of blood T cell repertoires in COVID-19. Study context: The origin of the acute and convalescent COVID-19 samples was the United States, Italy and Spain.

The germline V and J ends were trimmed by 6 bases and 2 bases, with 5 bases remaining between them. CDR1 SNHLY and CDR2 FYNNEI come from the germline V gene. The CDR3 contains 11 residues. As processed by the authors: For nucleated cells, counts were estimated from reference gene primer amplification. The table came from immunoSEQ multiplex PCR; TCRdb's copy has only in-frame clones and leaves some out. Clonal size and the V and J genes are those of that table, whereas D and trimming came from the DNA. The sample lists around 260,000 clones; 83% were seen once. Note on this clone: Other DNA sequences of this sample code for an identical CDR3.

The chain couples TRBV2 to TRBJ2-7, with no clear D. The sample comprised peripheral blood. The sequence was collected from a woman aged 50 to 65 who had recovered from COVID-19. The CDR3 sequence: CASRQTYEQYF. The DNA of the CDR3 is TGTGCCAGCAGACAGACCTACGAGCAGTACTTC.